Each of the 2 T cell receptor beta chains below was sequenced from the same sample in a study of blood T cells in healthy people across ages. For the second PCR, which ran for roughly 7 to 11 cycles, a sample-barcoded 5' primer and a J-beta primer mix were used. MiXCR, applied by TCRdb to the 5' RACE reads, yields one record per CDR3 protein. The data show 1.5 million or so distinct CDR3 sequences, approximately 43% seen once. Sequencing was performed on blood. These receptors were obtained from a woman aged 18-29 years in good health.

This clonotype showed up just once. The rearrangement links TRBV12-3 or TRBV12-4 to TRBJ2-1; 11 bases are a match to TRBD1. The CDR3 sequence is 14 residues long. V dropped 4 bases and J dropped 10; count of bases not matched to a gene: 6. This chain's CDR3 is CASSSGQGAREQFF. CDR3 DNA sequence: TGTGCCAGCAGTTCAGGACAGGGGGCGAGGGAGCAGTTCTTC.

This clonotype was seen a few times. This chain links TRBV7-9 with TRBJ2-2; D gene ambiguous. Trimming left V 0 bases short and J 6 bases short, with 8 bases between. The CDR3 totals 14 residues. Germline CDR1 SEHNR, CDR2 FQNEAQ (reference sequence). DNA of the CDR3: TGTGCCAGCAGCTTAGCATCCTCTTCCGGGGAGCTGTTTTTT. Translated: CASSLASSSGELFF. Full variable domain (outside the CDR3, taken from reference TRBV7-9 and TRBJ2-2): DTGVSQNPRHKITKRGQNVTFRCDPISEHNRLYWYRQTLGQGPEFLTYFQNEAQLEKSRLLSDRFSAERPKGSFSTLEIQRTEQGDSAMYLCASSLASSSGELFFGEGSRLTVL.